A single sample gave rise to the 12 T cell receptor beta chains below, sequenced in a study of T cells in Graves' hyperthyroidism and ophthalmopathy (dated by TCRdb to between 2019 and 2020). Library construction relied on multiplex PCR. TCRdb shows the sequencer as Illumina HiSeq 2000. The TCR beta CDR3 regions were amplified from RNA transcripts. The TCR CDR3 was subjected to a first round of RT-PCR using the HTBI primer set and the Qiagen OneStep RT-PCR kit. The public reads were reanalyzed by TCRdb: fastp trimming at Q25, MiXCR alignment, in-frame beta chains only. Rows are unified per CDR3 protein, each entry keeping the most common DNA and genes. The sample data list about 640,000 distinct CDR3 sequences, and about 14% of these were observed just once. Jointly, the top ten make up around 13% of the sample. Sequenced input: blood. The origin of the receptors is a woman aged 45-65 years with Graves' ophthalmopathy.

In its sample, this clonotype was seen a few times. The CDR3 is CASSKLASSYNEQFF. CDR3 nucleotide sequence: TGTGCCAGCAGCAAACTAGCGTCTTCCTACAATGAGCAGTTCTTC. V gene TRBV7-9 combines with J gene TRBJ2-1; 7 bases agree with TRBD2. J was trimmed by 1 base and V by 5 bases; bases with no gene match: 5. There are 15 residues in the CDR3. The germline V gene has CDR1 SEHNR and CDR2 FQNEAQ (reference sequence).

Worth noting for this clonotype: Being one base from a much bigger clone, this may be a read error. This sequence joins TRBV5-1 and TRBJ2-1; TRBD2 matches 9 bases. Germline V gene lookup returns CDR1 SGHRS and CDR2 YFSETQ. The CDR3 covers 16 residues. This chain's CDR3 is CASSLVPSGTLNEQSF. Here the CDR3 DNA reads TGCGCCAGCAGCTTGGTACCTAGCGGGACCCTCAATGAGCAGTCCTTC.

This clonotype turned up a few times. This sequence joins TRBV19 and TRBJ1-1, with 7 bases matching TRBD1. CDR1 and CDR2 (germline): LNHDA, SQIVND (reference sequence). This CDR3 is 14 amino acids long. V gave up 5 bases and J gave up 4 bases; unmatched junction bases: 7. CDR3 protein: CASSETGRVTEAFF. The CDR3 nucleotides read TGTGCCAGTAGTGAGACAGGGAGGGTCACTGAAGCTTTCTTT.

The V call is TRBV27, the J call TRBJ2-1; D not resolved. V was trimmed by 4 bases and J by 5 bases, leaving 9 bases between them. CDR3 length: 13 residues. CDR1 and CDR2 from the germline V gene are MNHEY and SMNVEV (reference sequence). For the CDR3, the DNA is TGTGCCAGCAGTTGGGGAAATAACAATGAGCAGTTCTTC. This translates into CASSWGNNNEQFF.

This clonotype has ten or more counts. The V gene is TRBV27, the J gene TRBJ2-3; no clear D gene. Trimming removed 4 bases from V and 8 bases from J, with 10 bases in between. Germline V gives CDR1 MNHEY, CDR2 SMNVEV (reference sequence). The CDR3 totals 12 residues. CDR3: CASSSPVGTQYF. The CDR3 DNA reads TGTGCCAGCAGTTCTCCTGTAGGTACGCAGTATTTT.

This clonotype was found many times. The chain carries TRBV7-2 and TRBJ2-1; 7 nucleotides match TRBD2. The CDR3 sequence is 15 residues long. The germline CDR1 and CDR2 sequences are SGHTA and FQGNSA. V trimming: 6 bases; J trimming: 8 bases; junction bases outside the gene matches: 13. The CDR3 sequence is CASSPFQGGSYEQFF. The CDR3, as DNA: TGTGCCAGCAGTCCCTTCCAAGGCGGGAGTTATGAGCAGTTCTTC.

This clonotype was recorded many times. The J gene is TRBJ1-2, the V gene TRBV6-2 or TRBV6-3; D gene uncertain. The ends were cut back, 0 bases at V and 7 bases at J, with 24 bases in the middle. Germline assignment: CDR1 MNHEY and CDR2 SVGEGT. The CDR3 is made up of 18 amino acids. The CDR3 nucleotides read TGTGCCAGCAGTTACTCGATAAGGCCGGGCTCGGGCCTCCTTGGCTACACCTTC. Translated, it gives CASSYSIRPGSGLLGYTF.

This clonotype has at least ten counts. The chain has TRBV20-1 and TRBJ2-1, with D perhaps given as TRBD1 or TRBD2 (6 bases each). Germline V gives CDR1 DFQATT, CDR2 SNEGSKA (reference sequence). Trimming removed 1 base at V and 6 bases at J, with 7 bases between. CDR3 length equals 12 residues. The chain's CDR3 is CSARAGANEQFF. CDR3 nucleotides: TGCAGTGCTAGAGCGGGGGCCAATGAGCAGTTCTTC.

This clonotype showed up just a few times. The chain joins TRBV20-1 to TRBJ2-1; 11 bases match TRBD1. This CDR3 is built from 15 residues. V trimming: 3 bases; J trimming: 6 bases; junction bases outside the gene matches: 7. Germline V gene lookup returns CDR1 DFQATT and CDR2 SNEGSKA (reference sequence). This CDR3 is CSARVRDRGGNEQFF. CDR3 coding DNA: TGCAGTGCTAGGGTTAGGGACAGGGGGGGCAATGAGCAGTTCTTC.

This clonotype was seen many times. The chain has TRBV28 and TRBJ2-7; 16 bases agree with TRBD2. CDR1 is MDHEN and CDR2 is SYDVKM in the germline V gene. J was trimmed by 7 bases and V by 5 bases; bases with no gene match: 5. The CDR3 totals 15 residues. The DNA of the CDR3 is TGTGCCAGCAGTGATGGGGGACTAGCGGGAGGGGAGCAGTACTTC. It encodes CASSDGGLAGGEQYF. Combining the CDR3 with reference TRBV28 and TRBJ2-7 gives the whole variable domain DVKVTQSSRYLVKRTGEKVFLECVQDMDHENMFWYRQDPGLGLRLIYFSYDVKMKEKGDIPEGYSVSREKKERFSLILESASTNQTSMYLCASSDGGLAGGEQYFGPGTRLTVT.

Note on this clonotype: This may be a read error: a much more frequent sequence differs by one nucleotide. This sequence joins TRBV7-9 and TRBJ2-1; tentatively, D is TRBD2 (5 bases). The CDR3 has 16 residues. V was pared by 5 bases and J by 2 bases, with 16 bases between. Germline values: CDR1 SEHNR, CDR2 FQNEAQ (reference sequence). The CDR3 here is CASSARSERAYNEQFF. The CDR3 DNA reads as TGTGCCAGCAGCGCAAGGAGCGAGAGGGCCTACAATGAGCAGTTCTTC.

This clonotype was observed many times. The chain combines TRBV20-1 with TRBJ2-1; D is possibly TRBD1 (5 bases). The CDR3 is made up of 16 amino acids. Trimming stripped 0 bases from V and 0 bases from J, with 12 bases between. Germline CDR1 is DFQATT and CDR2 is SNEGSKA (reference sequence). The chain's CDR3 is CSARDGRGNSYNEQFF. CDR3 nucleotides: TGCAGTGCTAGAGATGGTAGGGGAAACTCCTACAATGAGCAGTTCTTC.